Below are 26 T cell receptor beta chains sequenced from a single sample in a study of T cells after yellow fever vaccination. TCRdb re-analysed the 5' RACE reads in MiXCR, keeping a single row per CDR3 protein. Of 300,000 to 350,000 distinct CDR3 sequences listed, roughly 10% are singletons. This specimen was CD4+ T cells sorted from PBMCs, taken 45 days after the yellow fever booster vaccination. Source of these receptors: a young man who received the YFV17D yellow fever vaccine.

This clonotype was detected a few times. The chain couples TRBV13 to TRBJ2-2; D is possibly TRBD1 or TRBD2 (5 bases each). Germline assignment: CDR1 PRHDT and CDR2 FYEKMQ (reference sequence). The CDR3 totals 14 residues. V was clipped by 8 bases and J by 0 bases, with 10 bases between them. In DNA form, the CDR3 reads TGTGCCAGCGAGGGCAGGGCGAACACCGGGGAGCTGTTTTTT. It codes for CASEGRANTGELFF.

This clonotype was observed at least ten times. The CDR3 bases are TGTGCCAGCAGCGTCGGGACAGGGCTGCGGGAGACCCAGTACTTC. Translating gives CASSVGTGLRETQYF. This rearrangement joins TRBV9 to TRBJ2-5; 9 nucleotides agree with TRBD1. CDR3 size: 15 residues. Germline CDR1 reads SGDLS; CDR2 reads YYNGEE. The J segment lost 5 bases and the V segment lost 2 bases, leaving 7 bases of the junction unmatched.

This clonotype came up a few times. The genes are TRBV29-1 and TRBJ2-1, with D maybe TRBD1 (5 bases). In germline, CDR1 is SQVTM, CDR2 ANQGSEA. The CDR3 loop spans 10 amino acids. V gave up 3 bases and J gave up 10 bases, with 7 bases separating them. CDR3 sequence (DNA): TGCAGCGTTGAGGGGCGGGAGCAGTTCTTC. Protein: CSVEGREQFF.

This sequence joins TRBV11-2 and TRBJ2-6, with D unresolved. Germline CDR1 SGHAT, CDR2 FQNNGV. The CDR3 is 14 amino acids. The CDR3 DNA follows: TGTGCGAGCCCAGGTAGCTCTGGGGCCAACGTCCTGACTTTC. It codes for CASPGSSGANVLTF.

The chain carries TRBV6-6 and TRBJ1-2, with 8 bases aligning to TRBD1. This CDR3 contains 14 residues. The V gene end was trimmed by 6 bases and the J gene end by 2 bases; junction bases not matched to a gene: 5. The V gene's germline CDR1 is MNHNY and CDR2 SVGAGI (reference sequence). CDR3 sequence: CASSRQGKNYGYTF. CDR3 nucleotide sequence: TGTGCCAGCAGCCGACAGGGGAAAAACTATGGCTACACCTTC.

The gene calls are TRBV4-1 and TRBJ2-5; 8 bases agree with TRBD2. The CDR3 has 14 amino acids. The germline gives CDR1 MGHRA, CDR2 YSYEKL. Trimming removed 3 bases from V and 6 bases from J; junction bases left unmatched: 6. CDR3 coding DNA: TGCGCCAGCAGCCAGCCCAGGACTAGCCAGACCCAGTACTTC. Translated, it gives CASSQPRTSQTQYF.

This clonotype occurred a few times. The V gene is TRBV10-3, the J gene TRBJ1-1; D is perhaps TRBD1 (5 bases). Trimming cost V 5 bases and J 1 base, with 11 bases left between them. The CDR3 runs to 14 residues. The germline gives CDR1 ENHRY, CDR2 SYGVKD. CDR3 bases: TGTGCCATCAGTATCAGGGAGGAGAACACTGAAGCTTTCTTT. This codes for CAISIREENTEAFF.

Many counts were recorded for this clonotype. The V gene is TRBV12-3 or TRBV12-4, the J gene TRBJ2-4; D perhaps matches TRBD2 (6 bases). Trimming stripped 11 bases from V and 1 base from J, with 15 bases between. The CDR3 runs 14 residues. DNA of the CDR3: TGTGCCTCCTCGGAGGGGCCCGCCAAAAACATTCAGTACTTC. This gives the protein CASSEGPAKNIQYF.

Note on this clonotype: This may stem from a read error, because a much larger clone lies one nucleotide away. The V and J genes are TRBV4-1 and TRBJ2-3; TRBD2 matches 9 bases. Germline assignment: CDR1 MGHRA and CDR2 YSYEKL. The J segment lost 8 bases and the V segment lost 5 bases, leaving 8 bases of the junction unmatched. The CDR3 is made up of 14 amino acids. In DNA form, the CDR3 reads TGCGCCAGCAGCACCGGGACTAGCAAAGGTACGCAGTATTTT. Translation: CASSTGTSKGTQYF.

This sequence joins TRBV4-2 and TRBJ2-3, with D unresolved. The CDR3 loop spans 12 amino acids. V lost 1 base to trimming and J lost 6 bases, with 5 bases between them. The germline V gene encodes CDR1 LGHNA and CDR2 YNFKEQ. Here the CDR3 reads CASSQVRDTQYF. CDR3 bases: TGTGCCAGCAGCCAAGTTAGGGATACGCAGTATTTT.

This clonotype was seen just once. The chain links TRBV7-2 to TRBJ2-1, with D uncertain. Trimming removed 2 bases from V and 5 bases from J, with 7 bases in between. CDR1 SGHTA and CDR2 FQGNSA come from the germline V gene. The CDR3 loop spans 13 amino acids. The CDR3 DNA sequence: TGTGCCAGCAGCTTATCGCTAGACAATGAGCAGTTCTTC. Its protein product is CASSLSLDNEQFF.

This clonotype was counted between two and nine times. V usage is TRBV7-2 and J usage is TRBJ2-2; 10 positions agree with TRBD2. The length of the CDR3 is 15 residues. J lost 6 bases, V lost 1 base, and 2 bases had no gene match. The germline V gene encodes CDR1 SGHTA and CDR2 FQGNSA. The DNA of the CDR3 is TGTGCCAGCAGCTTAGTGAGCGGGGGGGCCGGGGAGCTGTTTTTT. Amino acid sequence: CASSLVSGGAGELFF.

This chain joins TRBV5-1 and TRBJ2-2, with D possibly being TRBD1 (6 bases). V was shortened by 2 bases and J by 2 bases, with 19 bases between the two germline ends. The CDR3 is 18 amino acids. The germline V gene has CDR1 SGHRS and CDR2 YFSETQ. The CDR3 loop reads CASSFTGTPSYNTGELFF. In nucleotides, the CDR3 is TGCGCCAGCAGCTTCACCGGGACACCGTCTTACAACACCGGGGAGCTGTTTTTT. Complete variable domain (other parts from reference TRBV5-1 and TRBJ2-2): KAGVTQTPRYLIKTRGQQVTLSCSPISGHRSVSWYQQTPGQGLQFLFEYFSETQRNKGNFPGRFSGRQFSNSRSEMNVSTLELGDSALYLCASSFTGTPSYNTGELFFGEGSRLTVL.

This clonotype was seen only a few times. The chain links TRBV7-8 to TRBJ1-5, with D uncertain. V dropped 1 base and J dropped 9 bases, with 13 bases sitting between them. The CDR3 is made up of 14 amino acids. Germline V gives CDR1 SGHVS, CDR2 FQNEAQ. The CDR3 DNA is TGTGCCAGCAGCTTAGGGCGGCTGACGGGGCCCCAGCATTTT. It encodes CASSLGRLTGPQHF.

This clonotype was counted ten times or more. The J gene is TRBJ1-5, the V gene TRBV27; D is uncertain. Trimming removed 3 bases from V and 4 bases from J, with 4 bases in between. This CDR3 region has 12 residues. Germline assignment: CDR1 MNHEY and CDR2 SMNVEV (reference sequence). The CDR3 sequence is CASSFRNQPQHF. CDR3 DNA: TGTGCCAGCAGTTTTAGGAATCAGCCCCAGCATTTT.

There are many counts of this clonotype. The chain is built from TRBV18 and TRBJ1-4; tentative D call: TRBD1 (6 bases). CDR3 length: 12 amino acids. V was shortened by 5 bases and J by 6 bases, with 7 bases between the two germline ends. Germline-derived CDR1 and CDR2 are KGHSH and LQKENI. Here the CDR3 reads CASSWTDEKLFF. CDR3 coding DNA: TGTGCCAGCTCATGGACAGATGAAAAACTGTTTTTT.

The V gene is TRBV12-1, the J gene TRBJ2-7. TRBV12-1 is an annotated pseudogene. CDR3 length: 12 residues. CDR3 bases: TGTGCCAGCAGCTTCTGCTCCTACGAGCAGTACGTC. Amino acid sequence: CASSFCSYEQYV.

This clonotype was seen a few times. The V gene is TRBV10-3, the J gene TRBJ2-2, with D maybe TRBD1 (6 bases). The germline V and J ends were trimmed by 4 bases and 5 bases, with 11 bases remaining between them. Germline loops: CDR1 ENHRY, CDR2 SYGVKD. This CDR3 has 14 residues. This CDR3 reads CAISANRDTGELFF. CDR3 bases: TGTGCCATCAGTGCAAACAGGGATACCGGGGAGCTGTTTTTT.

V usage is TRBV5-5 and J usage is TRBJ1-1; possible D gene TRBD1, 6 bases. Germline values: CDR1 SGHKS, CDR2 YYEKEE (reference sequence). The CDR3 runs 14 residues. V lost 6 bases, J lost 5 bases, and 17 bases lay in between. The DNA of the CDR3 is TGTGCCAGCAAATGGACAGTTGGGGGAACTGAAGCTTTCTTT. This gives the protein CASKWTVGGTEAFF.

This clonotype was detected many times. The chain joins TRBV29-1 to TRBJ1-1; D gene uncertain. The germline CDR1 and CDR2 sequences are SQVTM and ANQGSEA. Between the trimmed V and J ends, which lost 8 bases and 10 bases, there was a span of 14 bases. The CDR3 spans 10 residues. The chain's CDR3 is CSISEVRAFF. The DNA of the CDR3 is TGCAGCATTTCGGAAGTCCGAGCTTTCTTT.

This clonotype was found a few times. This chain uses TRBV25-1 with TRBJ1-1; D unclear. Between the trimmed V and J ends, which lost 2 bases and 4 bases, there was a span of 8 bases. Germline CDR1 is MGHDK and CDR2 is SYGVNS. This CDR3 has 13 amino acids. CDR3 sequence: CASSEREGTEAFF. The CDR3 DNA reads as TGTGCCAGCAGTGAACGTGAGGGCACTGAAGCTTTCTTT.

This clonotype was observed a handful of times. The J gene is TRBJ2-7, the V gene TRBV7-9; no definite D call. Between the trimmed V and J ends, which lost 5 bases and 2 bases, there was a span of 7 bases. Germline-derived CDR1 and CDR2 are SEHNR and FQNEAQ (reference sequence). CDR3 length equals 12 residues. CDR3: CASSRAPYEQYF. As DNA, the CDR3 is TGTGCCAGCAGCCGGGCTCCCTACGAGCAGTACTTC.

The chain links TRBV10-3 to TRBJ2-7; a weak D match, TRBD1 (6 bases). Germline CDR1 reads ENHRY; CDR2 reads SYGVKD. V was trimmed by 10 bases and J by 0 bases, leaving 13 bases between them. This CDR3 is 13 amino acids long. The CDR3 bases are TGTGCCACCAGACAGGATAGCTCCTACGAGCAGTACGTC. Translation: CATRQDSSYEQYV.

This clonotype was observed at least ten times. The rearrangement uses TRBV5-1 and TRBJ2-5, with D perhaps given as TRBD1 or TRBD2 (5 bases each). This CDR3 contains 16 residues. V was clipped by 4 bases and J by 1 base, with 17 bases between them. Per germline, CDR1 SGHRS and CDR2 YFSETQ. The CDR3 nucleotides are TGCGCCAGCAGCGTACCCCCTCAGGGAGCCCAAGAGACCCAGTACTTC. Its translation: CASSVPPQGAQETQYF.

This clonotype was detected ten times or more. The gene calls are TRBV18 and TRBJ2-1; 8 nucleotides agree with TRBD2. Trimming removed 8 bases from V and 9 bases from J; junction bases left unmatched: 15. This CDR3 contains 15 residues. Germline values: CDR1 KGHSH, CDR2 LQKENI. The CDR3 here is CASGPQGLGLLEQFF. The DNA for the CDR3 is TGTGCCAGCGGACCGCAGGGACTAGGGCTTCTTGAGCAGTTCTTC.

This chain links TRBV5-1 with TRBJ2-3; D remains ambiguous. In germline, CDR1 is SGHRS, CDR2 YFSETQ. V was shortened by 1 base and J by 1 base, with 16 bases between the two germline ends. This CDR3 is built from 17 residues. The CDR3 nucleotides are TGCGCCAGCAGCTTGCTGGGATCGCAAACTGGCACAGATACGCAGTATTTT. Encoded protein: CASSLLGSQTGTDTQYF.